The source of this T cell receptor beta chain is a study of T cells in Graves' hyperthyroidism and ophthalmopathy. This clonotype was picked up a small number of times. RNA transcripts gave rise to amplified TCR beta CDR3 regions. The HTBI set primed first-round TCR CDR3 RT-PCR. TCRdb reprocessed the multiplex PCR reads with MiXCR, giving one entry per CDR3 protein. The sample records around 620,000 distinct CDR3 sequences, approximately 15% being singletons. Germline V gene sequence: CDR1 SEHNR, CDR2 FQNEAQ (reference sequence). The CDR3 runs to 14 residues. The V end lost 5 bases, the J end lost 15 bases, and 23 bases lay between the germline ends.

J is TRBJ2-4 and V is TRBV7-9; maybe TRBD1 (5 bases). The TCR originated in a woman aged 18-29 years with Graves' ophthalmopathy. The sample consisted of blood. The CDR3 bases are TGTGCCAGCAGCCAGGGTATAGGGTACGATGGTTGGTACTTC. Translating it yields CASSQGIGYDGWYF.